This T cell receptor beta chain was profiled in a study of regulatory T cells in long-lasting Graves disease. Across the study: Persistent cases took antithyroid drugs over 5 years and stayed TSH receptor antibody positive.

This clonotype was seen only once. The antigen is undetermined. HTBI primers from iRepertoire and Arm-PCR of CDR3 regions yielded the TCR beta libraries. MiXCR, run by TCRdb on the multiplex PCR reads, gives a single entry per CDR3 protein. Among approximately 290,000 distinct CDR3 sequences, around a fifth were seen once, and the ten largest hold just over 55%. The study's findings and limits: Gene preferences differed: TRBV28, TRBJ1-2, TRBJ2-5 in persistent cases. Tissue studied was limited to peripheral blood, excluding thyroid tissue. Among persistent patients, a larger number of public clonotypes were shared (around 3,000) than among newly diagnosed patients (roughly 970).

Time point meaning: persistent/refractory GD, antithyroid drugs over 5 years with positive TRAb. The TCR library was made from RNA extracted from PBMCs. Trimming pared 5 bases from V and 0 bases from J, leaving 23 bases between. CDR3 length equals 19 residues. Germline assignment: CDR1 SEHNR and CDR2 FQNEAQ (reference sequence). The sample consisted of peripheral blood mononuclear cells (PBMCs), taken when the disease was refractory, from a patient treated with antithyroid drugs. The TCR was taken from a female donor with Graves disease. The rearrangement uses TRBV7-9 and TRBJ2-1; D is perhaps TRBD2 (5 bases). The CDR3 DNA reads TGTGCCAGCAGCAACACCAGAATAAATAGCGAGAGCTCCTACAATGAGCAGTTCTTC. It translates to CASSNTRINSESSYNEQFF.